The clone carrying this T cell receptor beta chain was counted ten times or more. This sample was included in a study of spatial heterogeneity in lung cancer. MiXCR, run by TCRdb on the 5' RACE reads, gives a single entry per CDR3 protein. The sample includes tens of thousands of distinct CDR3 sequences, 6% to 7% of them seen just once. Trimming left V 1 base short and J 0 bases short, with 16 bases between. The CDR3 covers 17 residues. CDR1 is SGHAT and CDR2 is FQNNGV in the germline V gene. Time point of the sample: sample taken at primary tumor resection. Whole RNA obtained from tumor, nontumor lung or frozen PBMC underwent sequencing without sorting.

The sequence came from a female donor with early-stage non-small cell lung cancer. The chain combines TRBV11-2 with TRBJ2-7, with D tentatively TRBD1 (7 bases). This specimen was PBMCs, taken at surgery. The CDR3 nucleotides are TGTGCCAGCAGCTTAGGGGTTGGCGGGACAGCCTCCTACGAGCAGTACTTC. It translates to CASSLGVGGTASYEQYF.